These 25 T cell receptor beta chains were all obtained from the same sample, sequenced in a study of T cell responses to AZD1222 COVID-19 vaccine. Sequencing was performed with immunoSEQ multiplex PCR; in TCRdb, only in-frame clones are kept and a portion is missing. The sample has 75,000 to 90,000 clones, 78% seen once; the top ten hold 21%. This material consisted of peripheral blood, taken on day 0 of AZD1222 vaccination. Receptors originate from an adult in good health.

The chain joins TRBV21-1 to TRBJ2-1; the D call of TRBD1 is as the table states it, not checked on the DNA. TRBV21-1 is a pseudogene locus. This CDR3 spans 20 amino acids. The CDR3 sequence: CASRYTGQGTIGSSYNEQFF. The DNA of the CDR3 is TGTGCCAGCCGATACACGGGACAGGGAACGATCGGGAGCTCCTACAATGAGCAGTTCTTC.

V usage is TRBV6-6 and J usage is TRBJ1-1; the D is unclear. CDR1 is MNHNY and CDR2 is SVGAGI in the germline V gene (reference sequence). The CDR3 is 13 residues long. Trimming took off 2 bases at V and 0 bases at J, with 4 bases between the two ends. The chain's CDR3 is CASSYGMNTEAFF. As DNA, the CDR3 is TGTGCCAGCAGTTACGGCATGAACACTGAAGCTTTCTTT.

The chain is built from TRBV3-1 (or the pseudogene TRBV3-2) and TRBJ2-7; no definite D call. The CDR3 is 14 amino acids. CDR1 and CDR2 from the germline V gene are LGHDT and YNNKEL (reference sequence). V lost 2 bases to trimming and J lost 3 bases, with 11 bases between them. This CDR3 reads CASSQSTALYEQYF. In nucleotides, the CDR3 is TGTGCCAGCAGCCAATCTACAGCGCTCTACGAGCAGTACTTC.

The V and J genes are TRBV7-8 and TRBJ1-6; D gene ambiguous. Between the trimmed V and J ends, which lost 1 base and 6 bases, there was a span of 16 bases. The CDR3 extends over 17 amino acids. Germline V gives CDR1 SGHVS, CDR2 FQNEAQ. CDR3 bases: TGTGCCAGCAGCTTAGGTGTCCGCAGCTTATTTAATTCACCCCTCCACTTT. It is translated as CASSLGVRSLFNSPLHF.

The V and J genes are TRBV4-1 and TRBJ1-1; D uncertain. Trimming stripped 0 bases from V and 0 bases from J, with 11 bases between. The CDR3 consists of 16 residues. Germline assignment: CDR1 MGHRA and CDR2 YSYEKL. In DNA, the CDR3 is TGCGCCAGCAGCCAAGAGCCAGGTAATATGAACACTGAAGCTTTCTTT. Its protein product is CASSQEPGNMNTEAFF.

The chain uses TRBV7-2 and TRBJ1-2; the D is unclear. Germline CDR1 reads SGHTA; CDR2 reads FQGNSA. Trimming pared 0 bases from V and 4 bases from J, leaving 6 bases between. The CDR3 consists of 13 residues. As DNA, the CDR3 is TGTGCCAGCAGCTTAGCTCTCCTCTATGGCTACACCTTC. Translated: CASSLALLYGYTF.

The rearrangement joins TRBV7-2 to TRBJ2-1, with 8 positions matching TRBD2. Germline values: CDR1 SGHTA, CDR2 FQGNSA. This CDR3 is 17 amino acids long. V trimming: 6 bases; J trimming: 4 bases; junction bases outside the gene matches: 14. The chain's CDR3 is CASRSPQGQREYNEQFF. The CDR3 DNA follows: TGTGCCAGCAGATCCCCACAGGGCCAGCGGGAGTACAATGAGCAGTTCTTC. Full variable domain (remainder filled in from reference TRBV7-2 and TRBJ2-1): GAGVSQSPSNKVTEKGKDVELRCDPISGHTALYWYRQSLGQGLEFLIYFQGNSAPDKSGLPSDRFSAERTGGSVSTLTIQRTQQEDSAVYLCASRSPQGQREYNEQFFGPGTRLTVL.

The rearrangement joins TRBV11-2 to TRBJ1-1, with 9 positions matching TRBD1. Germline V gene data show CDR1 as SGHAT and CDR2 as FQNNGV. The CDR3 spans 14 residues. With V trimmed by 5 bases and J by 5 bases, 6 bases remained unmatched. CDR3 protein: CASSLTGGRTEAFF. The CDR3 nucleotides read TGTGCCAGCAGCCTTACAGGGGGCAGGACTGAAGCTTTCTTT.

This clone ranks as medium-sized. V and J are TRBV15 and TRBJ2-7; D unclear. There are 14 residues in the CDR3. Trimming removed 0 bases at V and 2 bases at J, with 8 bases between. Germline V lookup: CDR1 LNHNV, CDR2 YYDKDF (reference sequence). The CDR3 DNA sequence: TGTGCCACCAGCAGAGATAGGGCAGCCTACGAGCAGTACTTC. Its translation is CATSRDRAAYEQYF.

The V and J genes are TRBV7-2 and TRBJ2-7; 7 nucleotides agree with TRBD2. Germline trimming cut 2 bases from V and 3 bases from J; bases unmatched to any gene: 1. The CDR3 covers 13 residues. Germline V gene sequence: CDR1 SGHTA, CDR2 FQGNSA. The CDR3: CASSLTGGYEQYF. The CDR3, as DNA: TGTGCCAGCAGCTTAACGGGGGGCTACGAGCAGTACTTC.

This chain joins TRBV9 and TRBJ2-7; 8 bases line up with TRBD1. CDR1 and CDR2 from the germline V gene are SGDLS and YYNGEE. With 4 bases clipped from V and 4 bases from J, the junction kept 4 bases outside the gene matches. This CDR3 is built from 13 residues. The CDR3 here is CASSTRQGYEQYF. Written as DNA, the CDR3 is TGTGCCAGCAGCACCCGACAGGGGTACGAGCAGTACTTC.

This chain links TRBV27 with TRBJ1-6; D not resolved. The V end lost 0 bases, the J end lost 5 bases, and 5 bases lay between the germline ends. The CDR3 is made up of 14 amino acids. Per the germline V gene, CDR1 is MNHEY and CDR2 is SMNVEV (reference sequence). CDR3 protein: CASSLSRNNSPLHF. CDR3 coding DNA: TGTGCCAGCAGTTTATCACGGAATAATTCACCCCTCCACTTT.

This clone occurred a few times. Other DNA sequences in the same sample also yield this CDR3. V gene TRBV6-5 combines with J gene TRBJ1-2, with D possibly being TRBD1 (6 bases). The V end lost 3 bases, the J end lost 6 bases, and 8 bases lay between the germline ends. This CDR3 spans 12 amino acids. Looked up from germline, CDR1 is MNHEY and CDR2 is SVGAGI. CDR3 amino acids: CASSYSGDGYTF. The CDR3 DNA reads as TGTGCCAGCAGTTATTCAGGGGATGGCTACACCTTC.

V usage is TRBV9 and J usage is TRBJ2-1; possibly TRBD1 for D (6 bases). Germline CDR1 reads SGDLS; CDR2 reads YYNGEE. This CDR3 is 12 amino acids long. V was cut by 4 bases and J by 7 bases, with 9 bases left in between. Here the CDR3 reads CASSTQGNEQFF. The CDR3 bases are TGTGCCAGCAGCACACAGGGAAATGAGCAGTTCTTC. The full variable domain, rest sourced from reference TRBV9 and TRBJ2-1, is DSGVTQTPKHLITATGQRVTLRCSPRSGDLSVYWYQQSLDQGLQFLIQYYNGEERAKGNILERFSAQQFPDLHSELNLSSLELGDSALYFCASSTQGNEQFFGPGTRLTVL.

This rearrangement joins TRBV9 to TRBJ2-1, with 9 positions matching TRBD1. Unmatched junction bases numbered 3, after V lost 3 bases and J lost 2 bases. The V gene's germline CDR1 is SGDLS and CDR2 YYNGEE. This CDR3 is built from 15 residues. The CDR3 sequence is CASSAGQGTYNEQFF. The CDR3 nucleotides are TGTGCCAGCAGCGCGGGACAGGGAACCTACAATGAGCAGTTCTTC.

The chain has TRBV27 and TRBJ1-1; TRBD1 is a possible D gene (5 bases). Trimming removed 5 bases at V and 6 bases at J, with 16 bases between. Germline lookup yields CDR1 MNHEY and CDR2 SMNVEV (reference sequence). The CDR3 length is 14 residues. CDR3 protein: CASSIRTWGAEAFF. As DNA, the CDR3 is TGTGCCAGCAGTATTCGGACCTGGGGCGCTGAAGCTTTCTTT.

This chain links TRBV10-1 with TRBJ2-2, with 11 bases identical to TRBD2. Germline CDR1 is WNHNN and CDR2 is SYGVQD (reference sequence). V shed 8 bases, J shed 3 bases, and the junction held 2 bases outside the gene matches. The CDR3 has 14 residues. The chain's CDR3 is CASGTSGYTGELFF. The CDR3 DNA is TGCGCCAGCGGGACTAGCGGATACACCGGGGAGCTGTTTTTT.

The chain combines TRBV9 with TRBJ2-5, with 9 positions matching TRBD2. The CDR3 extends over 15 amino acids. Unmatched junction bases numbered 9, after V lost 4 bases and J lost 5 bases. Germline CDR1 and CDR2: SGDLS and YYNGEE. In DNA form, the CDR3 reads TGTGCCAGCAGCTCCCTAGCGGGAAGTGGGGAGACCCAGTACTTC. This sequence encodes CASSSLAGSGETQYF.

V gene TRBV9 combines with J gene TRBJ2-2; 10 bases line up with TRBD2. With 1 base clipped from V and 1 base from J, the junction kept 16 bases outside the gene matches. Germline CDR1 and CDR2: SGDLS and YYNGEE. The CDR3 has 21 residues. Here the CDR3 DNA reads TGTGCCAGCAGCGTAAGTCTAGCGGGAGCCGGGAGTTTCTTGAACACCGGGGAGCTGTTTTTT. Its protein product is CASSVSLAGAGSFLNTGELFF.

Here the CDR3 reads CASSMGVRSNQPQHF. Written as DNA, the CDR3 is TGTGCCAGTAGTATGGGTGTCCGGAGCAATCAGCCCCAGCATTTT. The chain links TRBV19 to TRBJ1-5, with no clear D. This CDR3 is built from 15 residues. Germline CDR1 LNHDA, CDR2 SQIVND (reference sequence). Trimming removed 3 bases at V and 1 base at J, with 10 bases between. Full variable domain (outside the CDR3, taken from reference TRBV19 and TRBJ1-5): DGGITQSPKYLFRKEGQNVTLSCEQNLNHDAMYWYRQDPGQGLRLIYYSQIVNDFQKGDIAEGYSVSREKKESFPLTVTSAQKNPTAFYLCASSMGVRSNQPQHFGDGTRLSIL.

V and J are TRBV19 and TRBJ1-2; D ambiguous. Trimming left V 7 bases short and J 2 bases short, with 14 bases between. Germline V lookup: CDR1 LNHDA, CDR2 SQIVND (reference sequence). The length of the CDR3 is 14 residues. The CDR3 region is CASTTDQANYGYTF. The CDR3 region has the DNA TGTGCCAGTACCACCGATCAGGCGAACTATGGCTACACCTTC.

The chain employs TRBV28 and TRBJ1-4; 7 positions match TRBD1. The CDR3 extends over 14 amino acids. Germline CDR1 and CDR2: MDHEN and SYDVKM. Losses at the gene ends were 6 bases for V and 8 bases for J; bases not matched to a gene: 9. The CDR3 DNA reads as TGTGCCAGCAGACTCATGACAGGGAGGGAAAAACTGTTTTTT. Translated, it gives CASRLMTGREKLFF.

This rearrangement joins TRBV25-1 to TRBJ2-2, with D maybe TRBD1 (6 bases). The CDR3 consists of 15 residues. Germline V gene data show CDR1 as MGHDK and CDR2 as SYGVNS. V lost 1 base, J lost 5 bases, and 11 bases lay in between. The CDR3 here is CASSELPGVTGELFF. CDR3 nucleotide sequence: TGTGCCAGCAGTGAATTACCAGGGGTTACCGGGGAGCTGTTTTTT. Based on the CDR3 plus reference TRBV25-1 and TRBJ2-2, the full variable domain is EADIYQTPRYLVIGTGKKITLECSQTMGHDKMYWYQQDPGMELHLIHYSYGVNSTEKGDLSSESTVSRIRTEHFPLTLESARPSHTSQYLCASSELPGVTGELFFGEGSRLTVL.

The sample holds a few counts of this clone. The V gene is TRBV19, the J gene TRBJ1-2; 10 nucleotides align to TRBD1. Germline trimming cut 5 bases from V and 5 bases from J; bases unmatched to any gene: 11. The CDR3 totals 16 residues. Per the germline V gene, CDR1 is LNHDA and CDR2 is SQIVND (reference sequence). The CDR3: CASSSLGQGVGYGYTF. CDR3 DNA: TGTGCCAGTAGTTCCCTCGGACAGGGGGTCGGTTATGGCTACACCTTC.

This rearrangement joins TRBV7-9 to TRBJ2-7, with 12 positions matching TRBD2. The V segment lost 4 bases and the J segment 2 bases; nucleotides outside the gene matches: 6. The CDR3 has 16 amino acids. The germline V gene encodes CDR1 SEHNR and CDR2 FQNEAQ (reference sequence). The CDR3 spells CASSSTSGRPPYEQYF. The CDR3 DNA sequence: TGTGCCAGCAGCTCAACTAGCGGGAGGCCCCCCTACGAGCAGTACTTC. Filled out from reference TRBV7-9 and TRBJ2-7, the complete variable domain reads DTGVSQNPRHKITKRGQNVTFRCDPISEHNRLYWYRQTLGQGPEFLTYFQNEAQLEKSRLLSDRFSAERPKGSFSTLEIQRTEQGDSAMYLCASSSTSGRPPYEQYFGPGTRLTVT.